This passage covers 8 T cell receptor beta chains from one sample sequenced in a study of blood T cell repertoires in COVID-19. Repertoires were generated with immunoSEQ multiplex PCR, while TCRdb's copy carries only in-frame clones and drops some. The table lists 250,000 or so clones, approximately 83% of them singletons. Sequencing was carried out using peripheral blood. The receptors stem from an older man with acute or convalescent COVID-19.

This rearrangement joins TRBV5-8 to TRBJ1-2; 7 bases fit TRBD1. The junction had 2 bases not matched to a gene; V was cut back by 1 base and J by 8 bases. From germline, CDR1 is SGHTS and CDR2 YDEGEE. CDR3 length: 12 residues. This chain's CDR3 is CASSLTGVGYTF. DNA of the CDR3: TGTGCCAGCAGCTTGACAGGGGTCGGCTACACCTTC. Drawing the rest from reference TRBV5-8 and TRBJ1-2, the complete variable domain is EAGVTQSPTHLIKTRGQQATLRCSPISGHTSVYWYQQALGLGLQFLLWYDEGEERNRGNFPPRFSGRQFPNYSSELNVNALELEDSALYLCASSLTGVGYTFGSGTRLTVV.

The chain recombines TRBV2 with TRBJ2-7, with D tentatively TRBD2 (6 bases). Germline V gene lookup returns CDR1 SNHLY and CDR2 FYNNEI. This CDR3 comprises 14 residues. Trimming took 7 bases from V and 2 from J, leaving 15 bases between them. Here the CDR3 reads CASTPGTAAYEQYF. The CDR3 DNA reads TGTGCCAGCACCCCAGGGACTGCGGCCTACGAGCAGTACTTC.

CDR3 in DNA: TGTGCCAGCAGCCCCGCTTCGGCCGGGACAGATACGCAGTATTTT. It codes for CASSPASAGTDTQYF. This chain uses TRBV9 with TRBJ2-3, with D unresolved. Germline values: CDR1 SGDLS, CDR2 YYNGEE. The CDR3 has 15 amino acids. Trimming shortened V by 4 bases and J by 3 bases, and 15 bases separated the two germline ends.

The sample holds a few counts of this clone. The chain recombines TRBV13 with TRBJ2-1; D is possibly TRBD2 (6 bases). The V gene lost 7 bases and the J gene lost 7 bases, with 17 bases spanning the gap. Germline loops: CDR1 PRHDT, CDR2 FYEKMQ (reference sequence). CDR3 length: 14 amino acids. The CDR3 is CASNLRLERNEQFF. The CDR3 bases are TGTGCCAGCAACCTCCGACTAGAGCGGAATGAGCAGTTCTTC.

V gene TRBV18 combines with J gene TRBJ2-3, with D tentatively TRBD2 (6 bases). The CDR3 extends over 16 amino acids. Trimming stripped 4 bases from V and 1 base from J, with 15 bases between. Germline CDR1 and CDR2: KGHSH and LQKENI. The CDR3 nucleotides read TGTGCCAGCTCACTAGGGCCAGGAGGGGGCACAGATACGCAGTATTTT. This gives the protein CASSLGPGGGTDTQYF.

The chain recombines TRBV12-3 or TRBV12-4 with TRBJ2-7; TRBD1 matches 8 bases. V shed 5 bases, J shed 7 bases, and the junction held 7 bases outside the gene matches. This CDR3 is 13 amino acids long. For the CDR3, the DNA is TGTGCCAGCAGTCGACAGGGGATAGGGGAGCAGTACTTC. It yields the protein CASSRQGIGEQYF.

The chain recombines TRBV21-1 with TRBJ2-2; the DNA was not used to check the table's D call, TRBD1. TRBV21-1 is a pseudogene segment. This CDR3 spans 16 amino acids. The chain's CDR3 is CASSKDLGTGAWELFF. Here the CDR3 DNA reads TGTGCCAGCAGCAAAGACCTCGGGACAGGGGCGTGGGAGCTGTTTTTT.

The chain has TRBV29-1 and TRBJ2-1; 7 bases are a match to TRBD2. Germline CDR1 SQVTM, CDR2 ANQGSEA. This CDR3 region has 14 residues. Losses at the gene ends were 4 bases for V and 1 base for J; bases not matched to a gene: 4. As DNA, the CDR3 is TGCAGCGTTGCTGGGAGGGCATCCTACAATGAGCAGTTCTTC. The encoded protein is CSVAGRASYNEQFF.